This T cell receptor beta chain was recorded in a study of Ad26.COV2.S vaccination and SARS-CoV-2 variants. Across the whole study: Dosing was one shot or two shots 56 days apart.

Concerning this clone: Its cognate antigen is unknown.

The CDR3 has 14 residues. Germline CDR1 reads SGHRS; CDR2 reads YFSETQ. V was trimmed by 0 bases and J by 6 bases, leaving 13 bases between them. Study-wide findings and caveats: Spike-specific TCR breadth was greater after Ad26.COV2.S than placebo. A substantial breadth of spike-specific CD8+ and CD4+ T cell responses after vaccination has been reported.

Treatment meaning: 19 received Ad26.COV2.S at low or high dose, single or two shots; 5 received placebo; per-sample allocation not given. Sampling took place 63 days after the first vaccine or placebo injection. Method: immunoSEQ multiplex PCR; TCRdb's copy keeps in-frame clones and lacks some. The sample yields 300,000 to 400,000 clones, 80% to 90% seen once. The clonotype comes from a person aged 18 to 65 who received the Ad26.COV2.S COVID-19 vaccine or a placebo. The genes are TRBV5-1 and TRBJ2-7, with no clear D. The sample was peripheral blood, taken in a trial of Ad26.COV2.S vaccine versus placebo. CDR3 sequence (DNA): TGCGCCAGCAGCTTGGCGCTAGAATCGGGCGAGCAGTACTTC. This encodes CASSLALESGEQYF.